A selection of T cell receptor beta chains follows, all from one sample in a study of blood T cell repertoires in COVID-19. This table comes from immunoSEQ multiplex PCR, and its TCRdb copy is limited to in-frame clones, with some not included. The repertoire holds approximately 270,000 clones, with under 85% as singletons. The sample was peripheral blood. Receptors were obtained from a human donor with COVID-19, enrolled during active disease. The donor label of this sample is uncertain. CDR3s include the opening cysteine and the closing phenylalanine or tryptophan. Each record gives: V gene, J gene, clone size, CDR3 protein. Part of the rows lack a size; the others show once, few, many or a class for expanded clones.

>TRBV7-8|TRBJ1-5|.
CASSPREFHSNQPQHF
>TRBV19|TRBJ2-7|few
CASSSRTGGEQYF
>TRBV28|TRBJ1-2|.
CASSLPGLYYGYTF
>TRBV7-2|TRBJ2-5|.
CASSLVRTGGETQYF
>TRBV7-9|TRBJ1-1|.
CASSLAGTGFAEAFF
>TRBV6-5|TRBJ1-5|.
CASSYSRSSGGWHF
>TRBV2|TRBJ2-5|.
CASSETGLFQETQYF
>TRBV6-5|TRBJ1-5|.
CASSLQFNQPQHF
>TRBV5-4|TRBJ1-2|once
CASSLEGQGLHGYTF
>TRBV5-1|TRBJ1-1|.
CASSAGHRNTEAFF
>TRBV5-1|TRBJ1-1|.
CASSPQGSGTEAFF
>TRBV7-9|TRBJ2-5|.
CASSSIETQYF
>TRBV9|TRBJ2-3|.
CASGGDGSTDTQYF
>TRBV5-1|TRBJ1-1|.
CASSLIPPSGYPNTEAFF
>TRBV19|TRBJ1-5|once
CASSTVGGTGVPGEPQHF
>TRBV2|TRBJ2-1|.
CASSESGLAGNEQFF
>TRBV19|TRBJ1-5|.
CASSSRTGTESNQPQHF
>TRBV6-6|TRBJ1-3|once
CASSRTGALTGNTIYF
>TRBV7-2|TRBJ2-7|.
CASSLSGTSGSYEQYF
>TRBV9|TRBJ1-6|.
CASSVQGSTYNSPLHF
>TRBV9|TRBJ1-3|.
CASSPLRSGNTIYF
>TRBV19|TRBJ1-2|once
CASSISSNSYGYTF
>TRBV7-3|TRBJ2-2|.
CASSLGGNTGELFF
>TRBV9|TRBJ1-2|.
CASSVDLAGPNYGYTF
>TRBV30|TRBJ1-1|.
CAWSVSGSTEAFF
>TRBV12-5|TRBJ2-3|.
CASSGRAGTDTQYF
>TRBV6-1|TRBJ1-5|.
CASSADRVSGNQPQHF
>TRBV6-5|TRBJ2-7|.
CASSPKAGGAYEQYF
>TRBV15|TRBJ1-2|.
CATSIDRGALGYTF
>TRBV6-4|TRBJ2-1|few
CALGRLYNEQFF
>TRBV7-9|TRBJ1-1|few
CASSPPRGGTEAFF
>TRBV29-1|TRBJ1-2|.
CSVEELRTGDGYTF
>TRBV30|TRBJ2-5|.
CAWIRPSGQETQYF